These 30 T cell receptor beta chains originate from one sample sequenced in a study of T cells in tuberculosis. Thawed, overnight-rested PBMC were stained with GMM-loaded CD1B tetramer, viability dye and anti-CD3, then sorted. C32 glucose monomycolate from Rhodococcus equi was loaded onto the CD1B tetramers. TCRdb keeps only in-frame clones here, not all; method: immunoSEQ multiplex PCR. Altogether more than 45,000 clones are present, 88% being singletons, with the ten largest covering just over 20%. The sequenced sample was CD1b-GMM tetramer-negative cells sorted from PBMCs. These receptors originate from an adult woman with latent tuberculosis.

The chain couples TRBV4-3 to TRBJ2-7, with D perhaps matching TRBD1 (6 bases). The germline gives CDR1 LGHNA, CDR2 YSLEER. The V end lost 4 bases, the J end lost 2 bases, and 15 bases lay between the germline ends. The CDR3 has 15 residues. Here the CDR3 reads CASSLDQGYAYEQYF. CDR3 in DNA: TGCGCCAGCAGCCTCGATCAGGGGTACGCCTACGAGCAGTACTTC.

The genes are TRBV29-1 and TRBJ2-7, with TRBD2 matching over 8 bases. CDR3 size: 16 residues. Trimming removed 7 bases from V and 4 bases from J; junction bases left unmatched: 18. Germline CDR1 SQVTM, CDR2 ANQGSEA. The CDR3 sequence is CSATGPGASGPYEQYF. The CDR3 DNA reads TGCAGCGCCACAGGCCCAGGGGCTAGCGGGCCATACGAGCAGTACTTC.

The CDR3 DNA sequence: TGCAGCGTTGAAGACGACAGACCCACAGATACGCAGTATTTT. Protein product: CSVEDDRPTDTQYF. V and J are TRBV29-1 and TRBJ2-3; a weak D match, TRBD1 (5 bases). The V gene lost 0 bases and the J gene lost 2 bases, with 9 bases spanning the gap. The CDR3 extends over 14 amino acids. Germline CDR1 reads SQVTM; CDR2 reads ANQGSEA.

In its sample, this clone was seen once. The DNA of the CDR3 is TGTGCCAGCAGCTCCGGGACACTGAACACCGGGGAGCTGTTTTTT. As protein: CASSSGTLNTGELFF. The chain combines TRBV28 with TRBJ2-2, with D tentatively TRBD1 (6 bases). This CDR3 contains 15 residues. Germline CDR1 reads MDHEN; CDR2 reads SYDVKM. Trimming took off 6 bases at V and 1 base at J, with 12 bases between the two ends. The full variable domain, rest sourced from reference TRBV28 and TRBJ2-2, is DVKVTQSSRYLVKRTGEKVFLECVQDMDHENMFWYRQDPGLGLRLIYFSYDVKMKEKGDIPEGYSVSREKKERFSLILESASTNQTSMYLCASSSGTLNTGELFFGEGSRLTVL.

In the case of this clone: Within the sample, other DNA sequences also encode this same CDR3. The chain carries TRBV7-8 and TRBJ2-7; D remains unclear. Germline V gene lookup returns CDR1 SGHVS and CDR2 FQNEAQ. Between the trimmed V and J ends, which lost 6 bases and 3 bases, there was a span of 6 bases. The CDR3 is made up of 11 amino acids. The CDR3 loop is CASSFSYEQYF. CDR3 sequence (DNA): TGTGCCAGCAGTTTTAGCTACGAGCAGTACTTC.

The rearrangement uses TRBV4-1 and TRBJ2-2; D is ambiguous. The germline V and J ends were trimmed by 8 bases and 5 bases, with 12 bases remaining between them. The germline gives CDR1 MGHRA, CDR2 YSYEKL. The CDR3 extends over 13 amino acids. DNA of the CDR3: TGCGCCAGCGGAGTGGATGAGACCGGGGAGCTGTTTTTT. Its protein product is CASGVDETGELFF.

The rearrangement joins TRBV7-8 to TRBJ1-1; D perhaps matches TRBD1 (5 bases). This CDR3 has 15 amino acids. Trimming stripped 2 bases from V and 4 bases from J, with 14 bases between. Germline V gene data show CDR1 as SGHVS and CDR2 as FQNEAQ. Here the CDR3 DNA reads TGTGCCAGCAGCTTATCAGGGCCCCTCGGCACTGAAGCTTTCTTT. This encodes CASSLSGPLGTEAFF.

This chain joins TRBV5-6 and TRBJ2-7, with D tentatively TRBD1 (6 bases). Trimming removed 3 bases from V and 1 base from J, with 20 bases in between. This CDR3 comprises 17 residues. Germline V gene lookup returns CDR1 SGHDT and CDR2 YYEEEE. The CDR3 protein is CASSSGTIRDTSYEQYF. Here the CDR3 DNA reads TGTGCCAGCAGCTCAGGGACGATCCGGGACACGTCCTACGAGCAGTACTTC.

The V gene is TRBV25-1, the J gene TRBJ1-4; 9 positions match TRBD1. The junction had 8 bases not matched to a gene; V was cut back by 4 bases and J by 8 bases. Germline V gene lookup returns CDR1 MGHDK and CDR2 SYGVNS. The CDR3 runs 15 residues. CDR3 sequence: CASSVPGQGGEKLFF. The CDR3 region has the DNA TGTGCCAGCAGTGTGCCGGGACAGGGAGGGGAAAAACTGTTTTTT.

This rearrangement joins TRBV7-2 to TRBJ2-1, with 7 bases fitting TRBD2. Germline V gene data show CDR1 as SGHTA and CDR2 as FQGNSA. V dropped 5 bases and J dropped 2; count of bases not matched to a gene: 6. The CDR3 is 15 residues long. In DNA, the CDR3 is TGTGCCAGCAGCCCGGGGCTAGCGGCCTACAATGAGCAGTTCTTC. This sequence encodes CASSPGLAAYNEQFF.

This chain connects TRBV2 to TRBJ1-5; D is unclear. Germline V gene lookup returns CDR1 SNHLY and CDR2 FYNNEI. The CDR3 is 14 amino acids. V was shortened by 4 bases and J by 3 bases, with 10 bases between the two germline ends. The DNA for the CDR3 is TGTGCCAGCAGTGTTGGGCGAGACAATCAGCCCCAGCATTTT. It encodes CASSVGRDNQPQHF.

About this clone: The junction differs from germline at one of its ends, possibly a read error. The J gene is TRBJ2-1, the V gene TRBV7-7; TRBD1 agrees at 7 bases. The CDR3 sequence is 14 residues long. Germline CDR1 and CDR2: SSHAT and FNYEAQ (reference sequence). The CDR3 region is CASSQAGGYNEQFF. For the CDR3, the DNA is TGTGCTAGCAGCCAAGCAGGGGGCTACAATGAGCAGTTCTTC.

This chain joins TRBV7-2 and TRBJ1-4; 8 bases match TRBD1. CDR3 length: 15 amino acids. V dropped 5 bases and J dropped 12; count of bases not matched to a gene: 14. CDR1 SGHTA and CDR2 FQGNSA come from the germline V gene. CDR3 loop: CASSAGRTGLEELFF. CDR3 coding DNA: TGTGCCAGCAGCGCTGGACGGACAGGGTTGGAGGAACTGTTTTTT.

V gene TRBV6-5 combines with J gene TRBJ1-2; 10 bases align to TRBD1. The CDR3 sequence is 16 residues long. Germline CDR1 is MNHEY and CDR2 is SVGAGI. Trimming at V came to 0 bases and at J to 8 bases, leaving 9 bases not matched to a gene. This CDR3 is CASSYSPGTGAGGYTF. The CDR3 DNA reads as TGTGCCAGCAGTTACTCCCCCGGGACAGGGGCAGGAGGCTACACCTTC.

The chain links TRBV9 to TRBJ1-4; TRBD1 might be the D (6 bases). The CDR3 runs 14 residues. Germline CDR1 reads SGDLS; CDR2 reads YYNGEE. Trimming pared 4 bases from V and 0 bases from J, leaving 7 bases between. CDR3 bases: TGTGCCAGCAGCCCAGGGGCAACTAATGAAAAACTGTTTTTT. This gives the protein CASSPGATNEKLFF.

J is TRBJ2-2 and V is TRBV9; TRBD1 agrees at 7 bases. The V gene end was trimmed by 4 bases and the J gene end by 4 bases; junction bases not matched to a gene: 7. The length of the CDR3 is 15 residues. The germline V gene encodes CDR1 SGDLS and CDR2 YYNGEE. The CDR3 DNA is TGTGCCAGCAGCCCCCGGGGACAGTCCACCGGGGAGCTGTTTTTT. Its translation is CASSPRGQSTGELFF.

Written as DNA, the CDR3 is TGTGCCAGCAGCTCCGGGACTGAGAACTATGGCTACACCTTC. Translating it yields CASSSGTENYGYTF. The V call is TRBV5-5, the J call TRBJ1-2; D possibly corresponds to TRBD1 (5 bases). This CDR3 spans 14 amino acids. V was trimmed by 3 bases and J by 2 bases, leaving 11 bases between them. Germline V lookup: CDR1 SGHKS, CDR2 YYEKEE (reference sequence).

The chain employs TRBV28 and TRBJ1-2; tentatively, D is TRBD1 (6 bases). The CDR3 runs 13 residues. V lost 4 bases, J lost 8 bases, and 14 bases lay in between. In germline, CDR1 is MDHEN, CDR2 SYDVKM. CDR3 sequence reads: CASSSHRALGYTF. CDR3 coding DNA: TGTGCCAGCAGTTCCCACAGGGCGTTGGGCTACACCTTC.

This rearrangement joins TRBV9 to TRBJ2-5; the D gene is possibly TRBD1 (6 bases). The germline gives CDR1 SGDLS, CDR2 YYNGEE. The CDR3 spans 14 residues. Trimming stripped 0 bases from V and 2 bases from J, with 8 bases between. The CDR3 reads CASSVDDRQETQYF. CDR3 sequence (DNA): TGTGCCAGCAGCGTAGACGACAGGCAAGAGACCCAGTACTTC.

The sample holds one count of this clone. The J gene is TRBJ1-2, the V gene TRBV28, with D possibly TRBD1 on 6 matching bases. From germline, CDR1 is MDHEN and CDR2 SYDVKM. Trimming removed 3 bases from V and 7 bases from J, with 9 bases in between. The CDR3 length is 12 residues. The CDR3 coding sequence is TGTGCCAGCAGTTTGTCAGGGGCTGGCTACACCTTC. This gives the protein CASSLSGAGYTF.

V and J are TRBV10-1 and TRBJ2-1; 9 nucleotides agree with TRBD1. Germline assignment: CDR1 WNHNN and CDR2 SYGVQD (reference sequence). J gave up 0 bases and V 6 bases, and 24 bases lay outside the gene matches. The CDR3 length is 22 residues. CDR3 residues: CASRSDIRPGQGKSGSYNEQFF. The CDR3 bases are TGCGCCAGCAGATCAGATATAAGACCGGGACAGGGAAAGTCGGGCTCCTACAATGAGCAGTTCTTC.

The gene calls are TRBV7-6 and TRBJ2-5; a possible D gene is TRBD2 (6 bases). Gene TRBJ2-7 matches the end of the DNA better, so the J call may be wrong. The CDR3 contains 16 residues. Germline V gene sequence: CDR1 SGHVS, CDR2 FNYEAQ. CDR3 residues: CASSLGGLDTSYEQYF. The DNA of the CDR3 is TGTGCCAGCAGCTTAGGGGGACTGGACACCTCCTACGAGCAGTACTTC.

This clone was counted a few times. Other DNA sequences within the sample encode an identical CDR3. The chain uses TRBV30 and TRBJ1-5; D might be TRBD1 (5 bases). The CDR3 contains 13 residues. Germline-derived CDR1 and CDR2 are GTSNPN and SVGIG (reference sequence). The germline V and J ends were trimmed by 0 bases and 2 bases, with 5 bases remaining between them. This CDR3 is CAWSVQGNQPQHF. The CDR3 coding sequence is TGTGCCTGGAGTGTACAGGGCAATCAGCCCCAGCATTTT.

This chain connects TRBV7-9 to TRBJ1-2; D not certain. Germline lookup yields CDR1 SEHNR and CDR2 FQNEAQ (reference sequence). The CDR3 has 13 residues. With 5 bases removed from V and 5 bases from J, the gap between germline ends came to 12 bases. CDR3 sequence: CASSPTHPYGYTF. For the CDR3, the DNA is TGTGCCAGCAGCCCCACACATCCTTATGGCTACACCTTC.

This chain uses TRBV28 with TRBJ1-5; 10 nucleotides match TRBD1. After removal of 0 bases from V and 6 bases from J, the junction contained 2 bases not matched to a gene. This CDR3 comprises 15 residues. Germline-derived CDR1 and CDR2 are MDHEN and SYDVKM. The CDR3: CASSLWTGGGQPQHF. The CDR3 coding sequence is TGTGCCAGCAGTTTATGGACAGGGGGCGGTCAGCCCCAGCATTTT.

The chain recombines TRBV27 with TRBJ1-6; perhaps TRBD1 as D (6 bases). In germline, CDR1 is MNHEY, CDR2 SMNVEV (reference sequence). V lost 2 bases to trimming and J lost 5 bases, with 10 bases between them. The CDR3 runs 15 residues. CDR3 bases: TGTGCCAGCAGTTTAAATGCAGGGGATAATTCACCCCTCCACTTT. Protein product: CASSLNAGDNSPLHF.

V is TRBV29-1 and J is TRBJ2-1; perhaps TRBD1 as D (5 bases). V was shortened by 1 base and J by 3 bases, with 10 bases between the two germline ends. Germline values: CDR1 SQVTM, CDR2 ANQGSEA. The length of the CDR3 is 14 residues. Here the CDR3 DNA reads TGCAGCGTTGAAGTCCTAGACAGCTACAATGAGCAGTTCTTC. It yields the protein CSVEVLDSYNEQFF.

The CDR3 is CASSSGASGLLAGNTIYF. DNA for the CDR3: TGTGCCAGCAGCTCAGGGGCGTCAGGGCTGTTGGCTGGAAACACCATATATTTT. The chain is built from TRBV5-4 and TRBJ1-3; D might be TRBD1 (6 bases). Trimming pared 3 bases from V and 2 bases from J, leaving 21 bases between. Germline V CDR1 and CDR2: SGHNT, YYREEE (reference sequence). The CDR3 is made up of 18 amino acids. Full variable domain (outside the CDR3, taken from reference TRBV5-4 and TRBJ1-3): ETGVTQSPTHLIKTRGQQVTLRCSSQSGHNTVSWYQQALGQGPQFIFQYYREEENGRGNFPPRFSGLQFPNYSSELNVNALELDDSALYLCASSSGASGLLAGNTIYFGEGSWLTVV.

This clone was observed once. The gene calls are TRBV6-5 and TRBJ1-2; no reliable D call. The CDR3 runs 12 residues. The germline CDR1 and CDR2 sequences are MNHEY and SVGAGI. Trimming shortened V by 5 bases and J by 2 bases, and 6 bases separated the two germline ends. The CDR3 DNA sequence: TGTGCCAGCAGTCGCCAGAACTATGGCTACACCTTC. This gives the protein CASSRQNYGYTF.

This clone has a handful of counts. CDR3 DNA sequence: TGCAGCGTTGATACTAGCGGGAGGGCCGGGCAGTACTTC. Its protein is CSVDTSGRAGQYF. The J gene is TRBJ2-7, the V gene TRBV29-1, with 13 bases that match TRBD2. The CDR3 spans 13 residues. The V gene's germline CDR1 is SQVTM and CDR2 ANQGSEA. The ends lost 3 bases at V and 9 bases at J; junction bases unmatched: 5.